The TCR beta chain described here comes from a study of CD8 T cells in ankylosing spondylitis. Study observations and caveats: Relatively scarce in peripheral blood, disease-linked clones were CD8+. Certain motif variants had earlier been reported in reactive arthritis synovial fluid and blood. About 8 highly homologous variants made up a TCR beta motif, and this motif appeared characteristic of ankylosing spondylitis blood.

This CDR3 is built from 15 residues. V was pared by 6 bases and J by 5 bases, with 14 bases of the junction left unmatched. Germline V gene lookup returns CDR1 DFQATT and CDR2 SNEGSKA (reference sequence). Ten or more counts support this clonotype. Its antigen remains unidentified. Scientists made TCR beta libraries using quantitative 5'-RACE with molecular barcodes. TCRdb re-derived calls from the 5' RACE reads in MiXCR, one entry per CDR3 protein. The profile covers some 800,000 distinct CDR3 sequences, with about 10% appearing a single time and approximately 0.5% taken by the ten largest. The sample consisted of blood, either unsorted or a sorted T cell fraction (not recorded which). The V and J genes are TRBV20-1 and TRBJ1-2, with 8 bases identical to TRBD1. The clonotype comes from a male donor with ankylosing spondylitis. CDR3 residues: CSASGEGQGGYGYTF. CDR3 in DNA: TGCAGTGCAAGTGGGGAAGGACAGGGCGGGTATGGCTACACCTTC.